The 14 T cell receptor beta chains below were found in one sample sequenced in a study of shared T cell receptors in the human thymus. Sequencing was performed with immunoSEQ multiplex PCR; in TCRdb, only in-frame clones are kept and a portion is missing. The sample records more than 550,000 clones, approximately 85% being singletons. The same sample was also studied in work on human thymus T cells.

Sequencing used thymocytes. Every receptor here comes from a girl under three years old with a congenital heart defect.

This clone was detected a few times. This sequence joins TRBV6-5 and TRBJ2-5, with 10 bases matching TRBD1. V lost 4 bases to trimming and J lost 5 bases; unmatched junction nucleotides: 4. Germline CDR1 reads MNHEY; CDR2 reads SVGAGI. This CDR3 has 14 residues. DNA for the CDR3: TGTGCCAGCAGTTGGGACAGGGGATGGGAGACCCAGTACTTC. Residues: CASSWDRGWETQYF.

The gene calls are TRBV10-3 and TRBJ2-3; 12 nucleotides align to TRBD2. Germline V gene data show CDR1 as ENHRY and CDR2 as SYGVKD. This CDR3 has 22 amino acids. J lost 2 bases, V lost 0 bases, and 18 bases had no gene match. The CDR3, as DNA: TGTGCCATCAGTGAGTCGACGAGGCTAGCGGGGGGGACCCGCACCCACACAGATACGCAGTATTTT. Protein sequence: CAISESTRLAGGTRTHTDTQYF.

The rearrangement joins TRBV9 to TRBJ2-1; D may be TRBD2 (6 bases). Germline CDR1 SGDLS, CDR2 YYNGEE. V dropped 3 bases and J dropped 5 bases, with 21 bases sitting between them. The CDR3 has 17 residues. Here the CDR3 reads CASSGRTTERLHNEQFF. The CDR3 region has the DNA TGTGCCAGCAGCGGGCGGACTACCGAACGTCTTCACAATGAGCAGTTCTTC. Full variable domain (outside the CDR3, taken from reference TRBV9 and TRBJ2-1): DSGVTQTPKHLITATGQRVTLRCSPRSGDLSVYWYQQSLDQGLQFLIQYYNGEERAKGNILERFSAQQFPDLHSELNLSSLELGDSALYFCASSGRTTERLHNEQFFGPGTRLTVL.

Only one count was recorded for this clone. The rearrangement joins TRBV4-3 to TRBJ1-2, with D maybe TRBD1 (6 bases). This CDR3 contains 22 residues. Trimming pared 2 bases from V and 0 bases from J, leaving 31 bases between. CDR1 is LGHNA, CDR2 YSLEER, per germline. CDR3: CASSQTLNPDSHFHKSNYGYTF. The CDR3 bases are TGCGCCAGCAGCCAAACATTGAACCCGGACAGCCACTTTCACAAGTCTAACTATGGCTACACCTTC.

This chain joins TRBV23-1 and TRBJ2-4, with a tentative D call TRBD1 (8 bases). Being an ORF, TRBV23-1 has a function that is uncertain. CDR3 length: 14 amino acids. Deletions cut 6 bases from V and 1 base from J, with 10 bases between. In DNA, the CDR3 is TGCGCCAGCAGACAGGGGGGGGCCAAAAACATTCAGTACTTC. Protein: CASRQGGAKNIQYF.

The gene calls are TRBV4-1 and TRBJ1-4; a weak D match, TRBD1 (6 bases). Germline V gene lookup returns CDR1 MGHRA and CDR2 YSYEKL. The length of the CDR3 is 18 residues. The V and J ends lost 0 bases and 8 bases respectively, with 22 bases between them. The CDR3 DNA reads TGCGCCAGCAGCCAAGAATTCCCGGGCTACAGGGCCGGCGAAAAACTGTTTTTT. Protein sequence: CASSQEFPGYRAGEKLFF.

The V and J genes are TRBV28 and TRBJ1-6; TRBD1 aligns across 8 bases. Germline V lookup: CDR1 MDHEN, CDR2 SYDVKM. Unmatched junction bases numbered 7, after V lost 3 bases and J lost 0 bases. The length of the CDR3 is 18 residues. The CDR3: CASSFQTGAGSYNSPLHF. CDR3 DNA sequence: TGTGCCAGCAGTTTCCAGACAGGGGCCGGCTCCTATAATTCACCCCTCCACTTT. The entire variable domain, with the rest obtained from reference TRBV28 and TRBJ1-6, is as follows: DVKVTQSSRYLVKRTGEKVFLECVQDMDHENMFWYRQDPGLGLRLIYFSYDVKMKEKGDIPEGYSVSREKKERFSLILESASTNQTSMYLCASSFQTGAGSYNSPLHFGNGTRLTVT.

This rearrangement joins TRBV19 to TRBJ2-7; tentatively, D is TRBD1 (6 bases). Germline V gives CDR1 LNHDA, CDR2 SQIVND (reference sequence). CDR3 length: 11 amino acids. Deletions cut 2 bases from V and 12 bases from J, with 11 bases between. The CDR3 bases are TGTGCCAGTAGTATACACGGACAGAGGTACTTC. The encoded protein is CASSIHGQRYF.

This clone appeared a few times. The chain combines TRBV5-6 with TRBJ1-2, with 8 bases fitting TRBD1. This CDR3 comprises 17 residues. In germline, CDR1 is SGHDT, CDR2 YYEEEE. V lost 0 bases and J lost 5; bases outside the gene matches: 12. CDR3 amino acids: CASSLVDRGVPQYGYTF. CDR3 nucleotides: TGTGCCAGCAGCTTGGTTGACAGGGGAGTCCCCCAGTATGGCTACACCTTC.

The chain couples TRBV5-1 to TRBJ1-2, with 9 bases that match TRBD1. The ends lost 5 bases at V and 2 bases at J; junction bases unmatched: 10. Germline V gene lookup returns CDR1 SGHRS and CDR2 YFSETQ. The CDR3 consists of 16 residues. Written as DNA, the CDR3 is TGCGCCAGCAGTCCCAAAACAGGGGGCTCAAACTATGGCTACACCTTC. This codes for CASSPKTGGSNYGYTF.

This chain connects TRBV5-1 to TRBJ2-7; 9 positions match TRBD1. V lost 2 bases to trimming and J lost 3 bases; unmatched junction nucleotides: 9. CDR1 and CDR2 from the germline V gene are SGHRS and YFSETQ. This CDR3 contains 16 residues. The CDR3 nucleotides read TGCGCCAGCAGCTTTAGTTCCGGGACAGGGAGCTACGAGCAGTACTTC. This translates into CASSFSSGTGSYEQYF.

CDR3 protein: CASSLDRVASNSPLHF. For the CDR3, the DNA is TGTGCCAGTAGCTTGGACAGGGTAGCTTCTAATTCACCCCTCCACTTT. The chain carries TRBV19 and TRBJ1-6; 8 bases match TRBD1. The CDR3 length is 16 residues. The V gene's germline CDR1 is LNHDA and CDR2 SQIVND (reference sequence). J gave up 6 bases and V 6 bases, and 10 bases lay outside the gene matches.

This chain links TRBV9 with TRBJ2-2, with D tentatively TRBD1 (5 bases). Germline V gene lookup returns CDR1 SGDLS and CDR2 YYNGEE. V was shortened by 6 bases and J by 3 bases, with 21 bases between the two germline ends. The CDR3 spans 17 residues. CDR3 nucleotides: TGTGCCAGCACCCCGACAGTTACTGTCCGTCACACCGGGGAGCTGTTTTTT. Amino acid sequence: CASTPTVTVRHTGELFF. Full variable domain (rest looked up from reference TRBV9 and TRBJ2-2): DSGVTQTPKHLITATGQRVTLRCSPRSGDLSVYWYQQSLDQGLQFLIQYYNGEERAKGNILERFSAQQFPDLHSELNLSSLELGDSALYFCASTPTVTVRHTGELFFGEGSRLTVL.

This clone has just one count. The V and J genes are TRBV7-9 and TRBJ2-4; possibly TRBD2 for D (6 bases). V was shortened by 5 bases and J by 15 bases, with 23 bases between the two germline ends. Germline CDR1 SEHNR, CDR2 FQNEAQ (reference sequence). The CDR3 runs to 14 residues. This CDR3 reads CASSPPPITSRRYF. DNA of the CDR3: TGTGCCAGCAGCCCGCCGCCCATTACTAGCCGGCGGTACTTC.